This is a list of T cell receptor beta chains from one sample in a study of blood T cell repertoires in COVID-19. Generated by immunoSEQ multiplex PCR, the TCRdb table keeps only in-frame clones and is missing some. The profile shows some 190,000 clones, about 80% of them singletons. Source material: peripheral blood. Source of these receptors: a woman aged 45 to 65 with active or convalescent COVID-19. Each CDR3 is given with its conserved first and last residue. A D gene is named only where the DNA matches it firmly. Clone size is shown for a subset of rows, as once, few, many or a class of expanded clone.

J gene | D gene | V gene | clone size | CDR3 protein | CDR3 DNA
TRBJ2-7 | NA | TRBV7-2 | NA | CASSTRSTYEQYF | TGTGCCAGCAGCACACGAAGTACCTACGAGCAGTACTTC
TRBJ1-6 | TRBD1 | TRBV15 | NA | CATSRKGQGDSPLHF | TGTGCCACCAGCAGAAAGGGACAGGGCGATTCACCCCTCCACTTT
TRBJ1-2 | TRBD1 | TRBV19 | NA | CASSIGGPQGGYTF | TGTGCCAGTAGTATAGGAGGACCACAGGGGGGCTACACCTTC
TRBJ1-2 | NA | TRBV14 | few | CASSQGRGSMGYTF | TGTGCCAGCAGCCAAGGAAGAGGGTCTATGGGCTACACCTTC
TRBJ1-2 | TRBD1 | TRBV7-2 | NA | CASSSTGTGYLGYTF | TGTGCCAGCAGCTCAACCGGGACAGGGTACCTAGGCTACACCTTC
TRBJ2-7 | NA | TRBV5-1 | NA | CASSLGPGDEQYF | TGCGCCAGCAGCTTGGGCCCCGGGGACGAGCAGTACTTC
TRBJ1-2 | TRBD1 | TRBV19 | many | CASHTTGEVYGYTF | TGTGCCAGCCATACAACAGGGGAGGTGTATGGCTACACCTTC
TRBJ2-3 | TRBD1 | TRBV7-6 | NA | CASSPRTGGTDTQYF | TGTGCCAGCAGCCCCCGGACAGGGGGCACAGATACGCAGTATTTT
TRBJ1-2 | NA | TRBV28 | NA | CASTLGRGYGYTF | TGTGCCAGCACCTTGGGGCGGGGCTATGGCTACACCTTC
TRBJ1-2 | NA | TRBV4-3 | NA | CASSQLLESGNYGYTF | TGCGCCAGCAGCCAACTGCTGGAAAGCGGTAACTATGGCTACACCTTC
TRBJ1-3 | NA | TRBV29-1 | once | CSVVGFPGQGFSGNTIYF | TGCAGCGTTGTAGGGTTCCCGGGCCAGGGGTTTTCTGGAAACACCATATATTTT
TRBJ2-1 | TRBD2 | TRBV4-3 | NA | CASSQESSGHEQFF | TGCGCCAGCAGCCAAGAATCTAGCGGGCATGAGCAGTTCTTC
TRBJ2-5 | NA | TRBV5-6 | NA | CASSLDRGETQYF | TGTGCCAGCAGCTTGGATCGGGGGGAGACCCAGTACTTC
TRBJ1-1 | TRBD1 | TRBV29-1 | many | CSVEGLGSGGGTEAFF | TGCAGCGTTGAAGGTTTGGGGTCAGGGGGTGGCACTGAAGCTTTCTTT
TRBJ1-1 | TRBD1 | TRBV3-1/TRBV3-2 | NA | CASSLRDRGDTEAFF | TGTGCCAGCAGCCTACGTGACAGGGGGGACACTGAAGCTTTCTTT
TRBJ2-3 | NA | TRBV5-6 | NA | CASSTVGDTQYF | TGTGCCAGCAGCACCGTCGGAGATACGCAGTATTTT
TRBJ1-1 | NA | TRBV7-8 | NA | CASSSVGGRVAFF | TGTGCCAGCAGCTCGGTTGGGGGGAGAGTTGCTTTCTTT
TRBJ1-2 | TRBD1 | TRBV19 | NA | CASSSDRDGYTF | TGTGCCAGTAGTTCGGACAGGGATGGCTACACCTTC
TRBJ1-1 | TRBD1 | TRBV7-2 | NA | CASSLWGTGGNTEAFF | TGTGCCAGCAGCTTATGGGGGACAGGGGGCAACACTGAAGCTTTCTTT
TRBJ2-7 | TRBD1 | TRBV7-8 | NA | CASSLRIPGQGSDEQYF | TGTGCCAGCAGCTTACGAATACCGGGACAGGGTTCCGACGAGCAGTACTTC
TRBJ2-1 | TRBD1 | TRBV4-2 | NA | CASSQARTGGLEQFF | TGTGCCAGCAGCCAAGCAAGGACAGGGGGCCTTGAGCAGTTCTTC
TRBJ2-1 | TRBD2 | TRBV7-2 | NA | CASSSGTTNEQFF | TGTGCCAGCAGCTCCGGGACTACCAATGAGCAGTTCTTC
TRBJ1-6 | NA | TRBV6-2/TRBV6-3 | NA | CASSLQGRSYNSPLHF | TGTGCCAGCAGTTTACAGGGACGGTCCTATAATTCACCCCTCCACTTT
TRBJ1-2 | NA | TRBV28 | NA | CASTTGKPYGYTF | TGTGCCAGCACCACAGGGAAACCCTATGGCTACACCTTC
TRBJ2-3 | TRBD2 | TRBV7-2 | NA | CASSTGLAGGSDTQYF | TGTGCCAGCAGCACAGGACTAGCGGGGGGATCAGATACGCAGTATTTT
TRBJ1-2 | TRBD1 | TRBV6-5 | NA | CASNRGQNYGYTF | TGTGCCAGCAACCGGGGACAGAACTATGGCTACACCTTC